The clone carrying this T cell receptor (beta chain) was counted between two and nine times. Its matching antigen is unknown. V lost 7 bases and J lost 0, with 4 bases in between. In germline, CDR1 is MNHNY, CDR2 SVGAGI (reference sequence). The CDR3 contains 11 residues. Researchers gathered lesional scalp punch biopsies and peripheral blood from patients with alopecia areata. The data are from a study of CD8+ T cells in alopecia areata. Study-wide findings and caveats: Besides other cells, scalp samples also yield sequences of resident alphabeta T cells from normal skin.

RNA extraction was followed by reverse transcription into cDNA, which acted as the sequencing template. Assay used: immunoSEQ multiplex PCR; TCRdb lists only in-frame clones, some missing. The sample includes about 98,000 clones, nearly 45% of them seen just once. J is TRBJ2-7 and V is TRBV6-6, with D unclear. The sequenced sample consisted of CD4+ T cells sorted from blood. This sequence was found in a human donor with alopecia areata. The CDR3 DNA follows: TGTGCCAGCAAGTACTCCTACGAGCAGTACTTC. Translated, it gives CASKYSYEQYF.